Each of the 4 T cell receptor beta chains below was sequenced from the same sample in a study of blood T cell repertoires in COVID-19. The protocol was immunoSEQ multiplex PCR, while the TCRdb copy is restricted to in-frame clones and leaves out a portion. The sample shows fewer than 300,000 clones, less than 85% of them seen only once. Sample: peripheral blood. Source of these receptors: a woman in her 70s with active or convalescent COVID-19.

This clone was detected only once. The chain recombines TRBV28 with TRBJ2-1, with TRBD2 as a possible D gene (6 bases). Germline V lookup: CDR1 MDHEN, CDR2 SYDVKM. The CDR3 runs 14 residues. V dropped 6 bases and J dropped 3 bases, with 12 bases sitting between them. This chain's CDR3 is CASSFSGIYNEQFF. The CDR3 region has the DNA TGTGCCAGCAGCTTTAGCGGCATCTACAATGAGCAGTTCTTC. The entire variable domain, with the rest obtained from reference TRBV28 and TRBJ2-1, is as follows: DVKVTQSSRYLVKRTGEKVFLECVQDMDHENMFWYRQDPGLGLRLIYFSYDVKMKEKGDIPEGYSVSREKKERFSLILESASTNQTSMYLCASSFSGIYNEQFFGPGTRLTVL.

In its sample, this clone was seen a few times. This chain links TRBV19 with TRBJ1-4; TRBD1 might be the D (5 bases). CDR1 and CDR2 from the germline V gene are LNHDA and SQIVND (reference sequence). This CDR3 has 16 residues. Trimming took 5 bases from V and 3 from J, leaving 16 bases between them. The DNA of the CDR3 is TGTGCCAGTAGTCCCGGACACCTCGGCCCTAATGAAAAACTGTTTTTT. Its translation: CASSPGHLGPNEKLFF.

The chain recombines TRBV13 with TRBJ2-1, with 13 bases fitting TRBD2. V shed 5 bases and J 6 bases; nucleotides not matched to a gene: 13. The germline CDR1 and CDR2 sequences are PRHDT and FYEKMQ (reference sequence). The CDR3 is made up of 18 amino acids. CDR3 protein: CASSPRTGTSGRANEQFF. CDR3 in DNA: TGTGCCAGCAGCCCCCGGACAGGCACTAGCGGGAGGGCCAATGAGCAGTTCTTC.

The CDR3 sequence is CASSPYGQGIGNTIYF. DNA of the CDR3: TGTGCCAGCTCACCCTACGGACAGGGCATAGGAAACACCATATATTTT. J is TRBJ1-3 and V is TRBV18; 8 bases fit TRBD1. V dropped 3 bases and J dropped 4; count of bases not matched to a gene: 8. CDR1 and CDR2 from the germline V gene are KGHSH and LQKENI. This CDR3 spans 16 amino acids.